The 17 T cell receptor beta chains presented below share a single source sample, sequenced in a study of PD-L1 blockade in urothelial cancer. Assay used: immunoSEQ multiplex PCR; TCRdb lists only in-frame clones, some missing. The sample consists of about 82,000 clones, approximately 90% of them appearing once. The starting material was PBMCs, obtained around atezolizumab (anti-PD-L1) treatment. Receptors were obtained from a woman in her 70s with urothelial cancer.

The rearrangement uses TRBV28 and TRBJ2-7, with a possible D match to TRBD1 (5 bases). This CDR3 region has 14 residues. Germline CDR1 reads MDHEN; CDR2 reads SYDVKM. Trimming took 1 base from V and 6 from J, leaving 13 bases between them. CDR3 sequence reads: CASSLLGQGSEQYF. CDR3 sequence (DNA): TGTGCCAGCAGTTTATTGGGGCAGGGAAGCGAGCAGTACTTC.

This chain joins TRBV19 and TRBJ2-7; D possibly corresponds to TRBD1 (5 bases). Trimming left V 5 bases short and J 5 bases short, with 10 bases between. The CDR3 totals 12 residues. CDR1 LNHDA and CDR2 SQIVND come from the germline V gene (reference sequence). CDR3 coding DNA: TGTGCCAGTAGTTACAGGAACCACGAGCAGTACTTC. Translated: CASSYRNHEQYF. Looking up the rest from reference TRBV19 and TRBJ2-7 gives the full variable domain: DGGITQSPKYLFRKEGQNVTLSCEQNLNHDAMYWYRQDPGQGLRLIYYSQIVNDFQKGDIAEGYSVSREKKESFPLTVTSAQKNPTAFYLCASSYRNHEQYFGPGTRLTVT.

The chain has TRBV30 and TRBJ1-2; 7 nucleotides align to TRBD1. The CDR3 contains 15 residues. V was pared by 0 bases and J by 4 bases, with 8 bases of the junction left unmatched. Germline V gene data show CDR1 as GTSNPN and CDR2 as SVGIG (reference sequence). The CDR3 reads CAWSVSAGGGYGYTF. For the CDR3, the DNA is TGTGCCTGGAGTGTTTCGGCAGGGGGAGGCTATGGCTACACCTTC.

In its sample, this clone was seen once. This chain's CDR3 is CASSPRTGGNEKLFF. Written as DNA, the CDR3 is TGTGCCAGCAGTCCCCGGACAGGGGGAAATGAAAAACTGTTTTTT. The chain uses TRBV28 and TRBJ1-4; 10 nucleotides line up with TRBD1. The CDR3 is made up of 15 amino acids. From germline, CDR1 is MDHEN and CDR2 SYDVKM. Germline trimming cut 5 bases from V and 5 bases from J; bases unmatched to any gene: 5.

The chain joins TRBV4-1 to TRBJ1-2; D perhaps matches TRBD1 (5 bases). V gave up 0 bases and J gave up 8 bases, with 16 bases separating them. The CDR3 is made up of 15 amino acids. The V gene's germline CDR1 is MGHRA and CDR2 YSYEKL. CDR3 sequence (DNA): TGCGCCAGCAGCCAAGATCCCCTACAGGCGTGGGGCTACACCTTC. It yields the protein CASSQDPLQAWGYTF.

This chain joins TRBV6-6 and TRBJ1-2, with TRBD1 matching 9 bases. CDR1 and CDR2 from the germline V gene are MNHNY and SVGAGI (reference sequence). The CDR3 sequence is 16 residues long. V was clipped by 4 bases and J by 2 bases; unmatched bases: 8. The chain's CDR3 is CASSSIQGAGNYGYTF. CDR3 sequence (DNA): TGTGCCAGCAGTTCGATACAGGGGGCAGGGAACTATGGCTACACCTTC.

This chain links TRBV7-8 with TRBJ2-5, with 13 bases identical to TRBD2. The CDR3 loop spans 16 amino acids. The trim removed 4 bases at V and 4 bases at J, leaving 6 bases unmatched. The germline V gene has CDR1 SGHVS and CDR2 FQNEAQ. The CDR3 loop reads CASSWELAGGLETQYF. Here the CDR3 DNA reads TGTGCCAGCAGCTGGGAACTAGCGGGGGGGCTAGAGACCCAGTACTTC.

CDR3 coding DNA: TGTGCCAGTACCCCTCAGGCGGGAGGATCCTACAATGAGCAGTTCTTC. Amino acid sequence: CASTPQAGGSYNEQFF. This chain uses TRBV19 with TRBJ2-1; TRBD2 agrees at 8 bases. The ends lost 7 bases at V and 1 base at J; junction bases unmatched: 9. Germline V gives CDR1 LNHDA, CDR2 SQIVND (reference sequence). The CDR3 covers 16 residues.

V and J are TRBV7-2 and TRBJ2-2; a weak D match, TRBD1 (6 bases). The CDR3 has 17 amino acids. The V end was cut by 5 bases, the J end by 0 bases, with 16 bases between. Germline values: CDR1 SGHTA, CDR2 FQGNSA. This CDR3 is CASSPRVGDTNTGELFF. The CDR3 DNA reads as TGTGCCAGCAGCCCAAGGGTGGGGGACACGAACACCGGGGAGCTGTTTTTT. The variable domain in full, with the rest retrieved from reference TRBV7-2 and TRBJ2-2, is GAGVSQSPSNKVTEKGKDVELRCDPISGHTALYWYRQSLGQGLEFLIYFQGNSAPDKSGLPSDRFSAERTGGSVSTLTIQRTQQEDSAVYLCASSPRVGDTNTGELFFGEGSRLTVL.

V usage is TRBV5-1 and J usage is TRBJ1-2; possibly TRBD1 for D (6 bases). Germline CDR1 is SGHRS and CDR2 is YFSETQ. Trimming removed 2 bases at V and 1 base at J, with 15 bases between. CDR3 length equals 16 residues. The CDR3 DNA reads as TGCGCCAGCAGCTTACAGGGTCCTATTGGTAACTATGGCTACACCTTC. It encodes CASSLQGPIGNYGYTF.

CDR3 region: CASSVTGDTGELFF. The CDR3 coding sequence is TGTGCCAGCAGCGTGACAGGAGACACCGGGGAGCTGTTTTTT. The rearrangement uses TRBV6-1 and TRBJ2-2; perhaps TRBD1 as D (6 bases). V shed 6 bases and J shed 3 bases, with 11 bases lying between them. The CDR3 contains 14 residues. Germline assignment: CDR1 MNHNS and CDR2 SASEGT.

The chain links TRBV5-4 to TRBJ1-1; 8 nucleotides align to TRBD1. There are 14 residues in the CDR3. The V gene end was trimmed by 4 bases and the J gene end by 4 bases; junction bases not matched to a gene: 6. Germline V gives CDR1 SGHNT, CDR2 YYREEE (reference sequence). CDR3 bases: TGTGCCAGCAGCCTAACGGACAGGGCCACTGAAGCTTTCTTT. Translated: CASSLTDRATEAFF.

V is TRBV10-3 and J is TRBJ1-2; 7 bases fit TRBD1. The CDR3 sequence is 14 residues long. V trimming: 3 bases; J trimming: 8 bases; junction bases outside the gene matches: 9. Germline V lookup: CDR1 ENHRY, CDR2 SYGVKD. Here the CDR3 DNA reads TGTGCCATCAGTGACAGGGACAGTTCGGAGGGCTACACCTTC. The encoded protein is CAISDRDSSEGYTF.

In its sample, this clone was seen once. V usage is TRBV6-1 and J usage is TRBJ1-3, with D possibly matching TRBD1 (6 bases). The germline CDR1 and CDR2 sequences are MNHNS and SASEGT. The V end was cut by 8 bases, the J end by 4 bases, with 18 bases between. This CDR3 has 15 amino acids. Here the CDR3 DNA reads TGTGCCAGCTCTTTGGACAGTTGGGCAGGAAACACCATATATTTT. It specifies CASSLDSWAGNTIYF.

This chain connects TRBV11-2 to TRBJ1-6, with 9 nucleotides matching TRBD1. This CDR3 is 13 amino acids long. Germline V gives CDR1 SGHAT, CDR2 FQNNGV. V lost 7 bases and J lost 9; bases outside the gene matches: 4. The CDR3, as DNA: TGTGCCAGCATGGGACAGGGAAGTTCACCCCTCCACTTT. Its protein is CASMGQGSSPLHF.

The rearrangement links TRBV5-1 to TRBJ2-1; 11 bases agree with TRBD2. V shed 2 bases and J 8 bases; nucleotides not matched to a gene: 15. The CDR3 sequence is 18 residues long. CDR1 and CDR2 (germline): SGHRS, YFSETQ. The CDR3 sequence: CASSLASPASGRRDEQFF. The CDR3 DNA follows: TGCGCCAGCAGCTTAGCATCCCCAGCTAGCGGGAGGAGGGATGAGCAGTTCTTC.

J is TRBJ2-5 and V is TRBV7-2; possibly TRBD2 for D (6 bases). This CDR3 region has 13 residues. The germline V gene has CDR1 SGHTA and CDR2 FQGNSA. Deletions cut 5 bases from V and 4 bases from J, with 11 bases between. CDR3 residues: CASSRSSAETQYF. Written as DNA, the CDR3 is TGTGCCAGCAGCAGATCTAGCGCAGAGACCCAGTACTTC.